This TCR beta chain was recovered during a study of glioma-infiltrating T cells. The iRepertoire nested amplicon-rescue multiplex PCR amplified TCR alpha and beta CDR3s from RNA. Input was roughly 100-450 ng of tissue mRNA or PBMC total RNA. TCRdb independently ran MiXCR on the multiplex PCR reads; one entry per CDR3 protein. This table holds roughly 100,000 distinct CDR3 sequences, around 31% found once. This CDR3 spans 14 amino acids. Deletions cut 2 bases from V and 1 base from J, with 8 bases between. Germline V gene sequence: CDR1 MNHEY, CDR2 SMNVEV (reference sequence). The receptor comes from a human donor with low-grade glioma or glioblastoma, undergoing nonglioma brain surgery, or in good health (not recorded which). This chain joins TRBV27 and TRBJ1-1; a possible D gene is TRBD1 (6 bases). The specimen was glioma tissue, nonneoplastic brain tissue, or PBMCs (not recorded which). CDR3 sequence reads: CASSLKGENTEAFF. The DNA for the CDR3 is TGTGCCAGCAGTTTAAAGGGGGAGAACACTGAAGCTTTCTTT.